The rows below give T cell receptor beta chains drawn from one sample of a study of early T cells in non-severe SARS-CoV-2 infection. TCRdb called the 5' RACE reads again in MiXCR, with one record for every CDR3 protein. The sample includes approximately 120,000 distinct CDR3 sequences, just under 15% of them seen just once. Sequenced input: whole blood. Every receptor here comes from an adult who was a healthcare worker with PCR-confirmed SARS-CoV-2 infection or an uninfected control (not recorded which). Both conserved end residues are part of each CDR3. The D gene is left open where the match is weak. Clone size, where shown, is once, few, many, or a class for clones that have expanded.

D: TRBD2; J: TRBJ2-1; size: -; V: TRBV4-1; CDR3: CASSQDTTSGGSNEQFF
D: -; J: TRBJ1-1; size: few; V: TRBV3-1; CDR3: CASSQVFGDTEAFF
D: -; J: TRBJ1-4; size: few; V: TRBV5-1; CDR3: CASSFLGPTNEKLFF
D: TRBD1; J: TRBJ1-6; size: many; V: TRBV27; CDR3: CASSSITGGHSPLHF
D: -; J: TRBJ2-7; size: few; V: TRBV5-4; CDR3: CASSLDRGTYEQYF
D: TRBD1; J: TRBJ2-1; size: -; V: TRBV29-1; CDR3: CSVRGQAVYNEQFF
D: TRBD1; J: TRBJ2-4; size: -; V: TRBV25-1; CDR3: CASSAYDRVGKNIQYF
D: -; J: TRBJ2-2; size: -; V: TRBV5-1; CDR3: CASSLDPRNTGELFF
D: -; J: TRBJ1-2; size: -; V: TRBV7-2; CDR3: CASSSTSYHLTF
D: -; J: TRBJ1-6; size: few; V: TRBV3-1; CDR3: CASSNGAYNSPLHF
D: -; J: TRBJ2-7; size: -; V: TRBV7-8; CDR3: CASSRSGEGFYEQYF
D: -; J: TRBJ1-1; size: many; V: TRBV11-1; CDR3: CASSLETRTLTEAFF
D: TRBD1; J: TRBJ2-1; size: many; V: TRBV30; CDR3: CAWSRTGLGNEQFF
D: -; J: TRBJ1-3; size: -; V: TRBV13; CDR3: CASSLSAGAGNTIYF
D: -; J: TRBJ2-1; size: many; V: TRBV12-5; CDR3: CASGLVQGYNEQFF
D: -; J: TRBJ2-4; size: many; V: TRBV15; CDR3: CATSLSGGGNIQYF
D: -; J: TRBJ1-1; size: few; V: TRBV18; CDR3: CASSPPLMNTEAFF
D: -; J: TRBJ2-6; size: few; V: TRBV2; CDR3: CASSKVTSGANVLTF
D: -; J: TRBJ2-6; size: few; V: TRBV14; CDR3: CASSRESGTSGANVLTF
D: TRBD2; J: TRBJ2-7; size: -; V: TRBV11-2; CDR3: CASRLAGGPNTEQYF
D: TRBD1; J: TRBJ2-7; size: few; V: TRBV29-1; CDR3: CSVIPGQSYEQYF
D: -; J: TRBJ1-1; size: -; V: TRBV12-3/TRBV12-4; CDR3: CASTRAGWITEAFF
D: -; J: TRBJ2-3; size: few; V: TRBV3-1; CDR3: CASSQNRDTQYF
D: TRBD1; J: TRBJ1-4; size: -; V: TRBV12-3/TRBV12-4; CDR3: CASSFSGGREKLFF
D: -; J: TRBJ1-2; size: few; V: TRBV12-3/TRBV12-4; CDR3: CASRGLANYGYTF
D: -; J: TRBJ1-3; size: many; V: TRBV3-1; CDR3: CASSQEGTDGNTIYF
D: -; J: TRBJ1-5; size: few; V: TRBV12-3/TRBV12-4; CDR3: CASSLSEDSNQPQHF
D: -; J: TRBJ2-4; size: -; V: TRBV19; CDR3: CASSIRLQGITKNIQYF
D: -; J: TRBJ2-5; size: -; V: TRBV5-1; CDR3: CASKRDSAEETQYF
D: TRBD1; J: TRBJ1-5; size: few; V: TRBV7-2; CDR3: CASSPQTGGNGQPQHF
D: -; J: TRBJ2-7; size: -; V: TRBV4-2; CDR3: CASSQKDGQGLQYF
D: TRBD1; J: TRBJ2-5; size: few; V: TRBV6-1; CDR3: CASSGGQGDPMGTQYF
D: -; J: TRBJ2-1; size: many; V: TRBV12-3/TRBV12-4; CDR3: CASSSTGYNEQFF
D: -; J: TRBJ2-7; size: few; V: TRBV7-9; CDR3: CASSFSAYEQYF
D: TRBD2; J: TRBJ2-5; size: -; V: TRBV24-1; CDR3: CATSESGGTQETQYF
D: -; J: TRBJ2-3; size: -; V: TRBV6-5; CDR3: CASSRAGYETDTQYF
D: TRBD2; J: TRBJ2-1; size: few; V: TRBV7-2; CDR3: CASRIAGGPGNEQFF
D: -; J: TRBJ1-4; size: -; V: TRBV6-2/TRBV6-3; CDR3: CASSDGGLLKGKLFF
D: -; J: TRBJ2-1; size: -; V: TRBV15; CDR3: CATSGYAGGVEQFF
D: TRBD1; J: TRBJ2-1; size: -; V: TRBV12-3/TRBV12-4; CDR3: CASKPGQGGYNEQFF
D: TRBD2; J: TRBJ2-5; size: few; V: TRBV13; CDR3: CASSSGLVDETQYF